Listed below are T cell receptor beta chains from one sample, sequenced in a study of T cell responses to AZD1222 COVID-19 vaccine. Assay: immunoSEQ multiplex PCR; the TCRdb copy retains only in-frame clones and omits some. The table records fewer than 35,000 clones, approximately 90% of them present only once. The sample in question was peripheral blood, obtained on day 0 of AZD1222 vaccination. The receptor source for this set is an adult in good health. The conserved cysteine and the conserved F or W are not part of the CDR3 here.

V	J	CDR3
TRBV10-3	TRBJ1-6	AISDRGPYNSPLH
TRBV7-6	TRBJ2-1	ASSPSGGTYNEQF
TRBV12-3/TRBV12-4	TRBJ1-6	ASSSEGPPLH
TRBV9	TRBJ2-5	ASSPGASGGLQETQY
TRBV3-1/TRBV3-2	TRBJ2-7	ASSRRLGAVYEQY
TRBV9	TRBJ1-2	ASSPRGGGYGYT
TRBV7-2	TRBJ2-5	ASSPGGGETQY
TRBV3-1/TRBV3-2	TRBJ2-7	ASSTQGYEQY
TRBV7-2	TRBJ2-2	ASSSRGGGGELF
TRBV5-1	TRBJ1-4	ASSRDPWTTNEKLF
TRBV4-2	TRBJ2-3	ASSQDDGSTDTQY
TRBV7-9	TRBJ2-3	ASSLGGGLADRSTDTQY
TRBV19	TRBJ1-1	ASRRQGAIIEAF
TRBV3-1/TRBV3-2	TRBJ2-1	ASSQGRGCSYNEQF
TRBV7-2	TRBJ1-1	ASSTTRDTEAF
TRBV19	TRBJ1-5	ASSIGQGFQPQH
TRBV9	TRBJ1-1	ASSSRTGLPGEAF
TRBV7-2	TRBJ2-3	ASSWRAGDTDTQY
TRBV29-1	TRBJ2-3	SVLAGADTQY
TRBV30	TRBJ1-4	AWDPGLNEKLF
TRBV6-5	TRBJ1-6	ASRTQTGLNSPLH
TRBV24-1	TRBJ1-6	ATCGQRYNSYNSPLH
TRBV7-6	TRBJ1-2	ASSLAKGGNYGYT
TRBV5-8	TRBJ1-6	ASRPGYNSPLH
TRBV5-1	TRBJ2-5	ASSSGITGSETQY
TRBV19	TRBJ1-4	ASSDRARLVGKLF
TRBV11-3	TRBJ1-1	ASSLGGRDAMNTEAF
TRBV4-2	TRBJ1-3	ASSQDIGQGAGNTIY
TRBV12-3/TRBV12-4	TRBJ2-5	ASSLEAGETQY
TRBV12-1	TRBJ2-7	ASPPDRVPYEQY
TRBV6-1	TRBJ2-4	ASSEGERQGY
TRBV19	TRBJ1-1	ASSIPIPGTEAF